This TCR beta chain was captured by sequencing in a study of blood T cell repertoires in COVID-19. Whole-study context: The United States, Italy and Spain supplied acute and convalescent COVID-19 samples.

In the authors' methods: Amplification from reference gene primers served as the basis for estimated nucleated cell counts. Profiling relied on immunoSEQ multiplex PCR, and the TCRdb table lists in-frame clones only, not all of them. V, J and clone size reflect that table, while D and trimming were determined from the DNA. Altogether 120,000 or so clones are present, approximately 87% being singletons, with the ten largest covering around 4.2%. In this sample, this clone turned up a few times. The CDR3 has 15 amino acids. V dropped 3 bases and J dropped 2; count of bases not matched to a gene: 3. Germline values: CDR1 LGHNA, CDR2 YSLEER.

The sequence came from a man aged 60 to 75 with acute or convalescent COVID-19. The V call is TRBV4-3, the J call TRBJ2-2, with 7 bases lining up with TRBD1. Source material: peripheral blood. The CDR3 nucleotides read TGCGCCAGCAGCCAGGACAGGTACAACACCGGGGAGCTGTTTTTT. Amino acids: CASSQDRYNTGELFF.